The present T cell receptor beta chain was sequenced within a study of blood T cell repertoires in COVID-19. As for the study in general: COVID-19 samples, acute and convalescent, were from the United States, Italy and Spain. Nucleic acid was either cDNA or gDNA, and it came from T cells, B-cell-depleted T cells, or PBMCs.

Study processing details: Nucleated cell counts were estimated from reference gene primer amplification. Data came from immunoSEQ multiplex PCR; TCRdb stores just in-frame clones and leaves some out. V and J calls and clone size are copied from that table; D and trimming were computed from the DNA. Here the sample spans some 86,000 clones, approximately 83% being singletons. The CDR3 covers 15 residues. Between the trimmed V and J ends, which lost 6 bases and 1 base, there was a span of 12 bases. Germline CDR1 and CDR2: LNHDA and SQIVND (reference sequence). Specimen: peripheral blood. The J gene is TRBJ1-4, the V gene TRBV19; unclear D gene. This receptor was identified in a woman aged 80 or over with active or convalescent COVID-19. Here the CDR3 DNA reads TGTGCCAGTAGCCAAGGAGGTATAACTAATGAAAAACTGTTTTTT. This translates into CASSQGGITNEKLFF.